Shown below are 30 T cell receptor beta chains from a single sample sequenced in a study of cytomegalovirus exposure and HLA in healthy donors. 13 Jbeta primers and 60 Vbeta primers were used for the PCR. Repertoires were generated with immunoSEQ multiplex PCR, while TCRdb's copy carries only in-frame clones and drops some. The table records some 210,000 clones, roughly four fifths of them present only once. The specimen was PBMCs. The receptors come from a woman in her 30s in good health and CMV-seropositive.

This clone has a handful of counts. The V gene is TRBV5-6, the J gene TRBJ2-7, with TRBD2 matching over 10 bases. The CDR3 is made up of 16 amino acids. V shed 2 bases and J 2 bases; nucleotides not matched to a gene: 7. Germline values: CDR1 SGHDT, CDR2 YYEEEE. The CDR3 is CASSLMGTSVTYEQYF. The DNA for the CDR3 is TGTGCCAGCAGCTTAATGGGGACTAGCGTTACCTACGAGCAGTACTTC. Using reference TRBV5-6 and TRBJ2-7 for the parts outside the CDR3, the full variable domain is DAGVTQSPTHLIKTRGQQVTLRCSPKSGHDTVSWYQQALGQGPQFIFQYYEEEERQRGNFPDRFSGHQFPNYSSELNVNALLLGDSALYLCASSLMGTSVTYEQYFGPGTRLTVT.

The CDR3 DNA reads as TGTGCCAGTAGTACCCGGACAGGGTGGAATGGCTACACCTTC. Its protein is CASSTRTGWNGYTF. V usage is TRBV19 and J usage is TRBJ1-2; TRBD1 matches at 8 bases. V trimming: 4 bases; J trimming: 6 bases; junction bases outside the gene matches: 7. The germline V gene encodes CDR1 LNHDA and CDR2 SQIVND (reference sequence). The CDR3 extends over 14 amino acids. The full variable domain, its missing parts supplied by reference TRBV19 and TRBJ1-2, is DGGITQSPKYLFRKEGQNVTLSCEQNLNHDAMYWYRQDPGQGLRLIYYSQIVNDFQKGDIAEGYSVSREKKESFPLTVTSAQKNPTAFYLCASSTRTGWNGYTFGSGTRLTVV.

The sample holds one count of this clone. DNA for the CDR3: TGTGCCAGCAGTAATACAGCGACAGACGAAAAACTGTTTTTT. Amino acid sequence: CASSNTATDEKLFF. The chain uses TRBV6-5 and TRBJ1-4; possibly TRBD1 for D (5 bases). The V and J ends lost 5 bases and 8 bases respectively, with 15 bases between them. The germline V gene has CDR1 MNHEY and CDR2 SVGAGI. The length of the CDR3 is 14 residues.

The chain is built from TRBV11-1 and TRBJ2-7; no firm D call. Trimming left V 0 bases short and J 1 base short, with 10 bases between. The CDR3 runs 15 residues. Germline V gives CDR1 SGHAT, CDR2 FQDESV (reference sequence). The CDR3 loop is CASSLAARGSYEQYF. As DNA, the CDR3 is TGTGCCAGCAGCTTAGCGGCCCGAGGATCCTACGAGCAGTACTTC.

This chain connects TRBV29-1 to TRBJ1-5; TRBD1 matches at 8 bases. CDR3 length equals 16 residues. Trimming cost V 1 base and J 3 bases; bases outside gene matches: 8. Germline loops: CDR1 SQVTM, CDR2 ANQGSEA. Here the CDR3 reads CSVEGDRGRDNQPQHF. DNA for the CDR3: TGCAGCGTTGAAGGAGACAGGGGCCGGGACAATCAGCCCCAGCATTTT.

This clone is a singleton in its sample. Other DNA sequences from this sample encode an identical CDR3 as well. The gene calls are TRBV29-1 and TRBJ1-2; 9 nucleotides line up with TRBD1. CDR3 length: 12 amino acids. CDR1 is SQVTM, CDR2 ANQGSEA, per germline. V dropped 6 bases and J dropped 8; count of bases not matched to a gene: 7. For the CDR3, the DNA is TGCAGCGTGTCGGGACAGGGAGGCGGCTACACCTTC. This sequence encodes CSVSGQGGGYTF.

This clone was detected a few times. In the same sample, other DNA sequences code for this CDR3. The chain couples TRBV2 to TRBJ1-5; D is ambiguous. This CDR3 region has 13 residues. Germline V gene data show CDR1 as SNHLY and CDR2 as FYNNEI. V was pared by 4 bases and J by 2 bases, with 6 bases between. In nucleotides, the CDR3 is TGTGCCAGCAGTGGGCAGGGCAATCAGCCCCAGCATTTT. Protein: CASSGQGNQPQHF. Full variable domain (rest looked up from reference TRBV2 and TRBJ1-5): EPEVTQTPSHQVTQMGQEVILRCVPISNHLYFYWYRQILGQKVEFLVSFYNNEISEKSEIFDDQFSVERPDGSNFTLKIRSTKLEDSAMYFCASSGQGNQPQHFGDGTRLSIL.

V usage is TRBV9 and J usage is TRBJ1-1; perhaps TRBD1 as D (5 bases). V lost 2 bases to trimming and J lost 4 bases, with 12 bases between them. The CDR3 length is 14 residues. Germline-derived CDR1 and CDR2 are SGDLS and YYNGEE. CDR3 sequence (DNA): TGTGCCAGCAGCGTCACCCCCGGGGGCACTGAAGCTTTCTTT. Translation gives CASSVTPGGTEAFF.

V usage is TRBV29-1 and J usage is TRBJ2-7, with 7 bases aligning to TRBD1. The CDR3 totals 15 residues. The V segment lost 6 bases and the J segment 4 bases; nucleotides outside the gene matches: 15. From germline, CDR1 is SQVTM and CDR2 ANQGSEA. The CDR3: CSVLKLKDRMYEQYF. The CDR3 DNA follows: TGCAGCGTGCTCAAATTGAAGGACAGGATGTACGAGCAGTACTTC.

The V gene is TRBV7-7, the J gene TRBJ2-1, with D perhaps TRBD2 (5 bases). The CDR3 is 16 amino acids. Germline V gene data show CDR1 as SSHAT and CDR2 as FNYEAQ (reference sequence). V was cut by 1 base and J by 2 bases, with 12 bases left in between. The DNA of the CDR3 is TGTGCCAGCAGCTTAGTCGGATCTAGCCCCTACAATGAGCAGTTCTTC. As protein: CASSLVGSSPYNEQFF.

The rearrangement joins TRBV28 to TRBJ2-7, with 9 bases matching TRBD2. In germline, CDR1 is MDHEN, CDR2 SYDVKM. The V segment lost 3 bases and the J segment 2 bases; nucleotides outside the gene matches: 14. This CDR3 region has 18 residues. CDR3 nucleotide sequence: TGTGCCAGCAGTTTTTCTCCGCACCTAGCGGGGCAACCCTACGAGCAGTACTTC. As protein: CASSFSPHLAGQPYEQYF.

On this clone: Other nucleotide sequences in the sample specify the same CDR3. The V gene is TRBV6-1, the J gene TRBJ2-3, with 10 bases fitting TRBD1. Germline assignment: CDR1 MNHNS and CDR2 SASEGT. V lost 4 bases to trimming and J lost 3 bases; unmatched junction nucleotides: 1. CDR3 length equals 14 residues. The CDR3 DNA reads TGTGCCAGCAGTGGACAGGGGGCAACAGATACGCAGTATTTT. This gives the protein CASSGQGATDTQYF.

V is TRBV28 and J is TRBJ2-6; the D is unclear. Trimming cost V 11 bases and J 3 bases, with 5 bases left between them. This CDR3 has 11 residues. Germline V gives CDR1 MDHEN, CDR2 SYDVKM. CDR3 amino acids: CAGGGANVLTF. As DNA, the CDR3 is TGTGCCGGCGGTGGGGCCAACGTCCTGACTTTC.

The chain's CDR3 is CASSVRAVNYGYTF. Written as DNA, the CDR3 is TGTGCCAGCAGCGTCAGAGCGGTTAACTATGGCTACACCTTC. The J gene is TRBJ1-2, the V gene TRBV28; D uncertain. Germline values: CDR1 MDHEN, CDR2 SYDVKM. This CDR3 region has 14 residues. Trimming left V 6 bases short and J 1 base short, with 12 bases between.

This clone was seen once. V gene TRBV5-6 combines with J gene TRBJ1-2; D is ambiguous. In germline, CDR1 is SGHDT, CDR2 YYEEEE. V was shortened by 6 bases and J by 0 bases, with 18 bases between the two germline ends. The CDR3 loop spans 16 amino acids. The CDR3 protein is CASTFPGEITNYGYTF. CDR3 sequence (DNA): TGTGCCAGCACCTTTCCCGGGGAGATTACTAACTATGGCTACACCTTC.

In its sample, this clone was seen a few times. V and J are TRBV28 and TRBJ1-2; no clear D. The germline V gene has CDR1 MDHEN and CDR2 SYDVKM. V gave up 5 bases and J gave up 2 bases, with 18 bases separating them. CDR3 size: 16 residues. CDR3 sequence (DNA): TGTGCCAGCAGTAACCGCGGGGTCCTACTAAACTATGGCTACACCTTC. Protein product: CASSNRGVLLNYGYTF.

The chain links TRBV5-1 to TRBJ2-2; 7 bases map to TRBD1. J was trimmed by 5 bases and V by 0 bases; bases with no gene match: 4. Looked up from germline, CDR1 is SGHRS and CDR2 is YFSETQ. The CDR3 consists of 15 residues. The CDR3 spells CASSLDRGSTGELFF. The CDR3 coding sequence is TGCGCCAGCAGCTTGGACAGGGGTTCAACCGGGGAGCTGTTTTTT.

The table lists this clone with a few counts. This sequence joins TRBV30 and TRBJ2-6; D remains unclear. The CDR3 sequence is 12 residues long. CDR1 is GTSNPN, CDR2 SVGIG, per germline (reference sequence). Trimming cost V 6 bases and J 0 bases, with 3 bases left between them. The CDR3 sequence is CACSSGANVLTF. CDR3 DNA sequence: TGTGCCTGTAGCTCTGGGGCCAACGTCCTGACTTTC.

This clone showed up just once. This chain connects TRBV28 to TRBJ2-7; tentative D call: TRBD1 (5 bases). Trimming took off 7 bases at V and 3 bases at J, with 19 bases between the two ends. CDR1 and CDR2 (germline): MDHEN, SYDVKM. The CDR3 runs 15 residues. The chain's CDR3 is CASMKGLTSFYEQYF. In DNA, the CDR3 is TGTGCCAGCATGAAGGGGCTTACGTCCTTCTACGAGCAGTACTTC.

The V gene is TRBV7-6, the J gene TRBJ1-1; maybe TRBD1 (5 bases). CDR3 size: 14 residues. Germline V gene lookup returns CDR1 SGHVS and CDR2 FNYEAQ. V shed 5 bases and J shed 8 bases, with 18 bases lying between them. CDR3 amino acids: CASSPQGGGTEAFF. In DNA form, the CDR3 reads TGTGCCAGCAGCCCCCAAGGCGGGGGGACGGAAGCTTTCTTT.

The rearrangement uses TRBV7-6 and TRBJ2-5; 13 nucleotides align to TRBD2. This CDR3 comprises 16 residues. Germline trimming cut 2 bases from V and 4 bases from J; bases unmatched to any gene: 4. Germline assignment: CDR1 SGHVS and CDR2 FNYEAQ. The CDR3 sequence is CASSLKLAGGLETQYF. CDR3 DNA: TGTGCCAGCAGCTTAAAACTAGCGGGAGGGCTAGAGACCCAGTACTTC. Full variable domain (rest looked up from reference TRBV7-6 and TRBJ2-5): GAGVSQSPRYKVTKRGQDVALRCDPISGHVSLYWYRQALGQGPEFLTYFNYEAQQDKSGLPNDRFSAERPEGSISTLTIQRTEQRDSAMYRCASSLKLAGGLETQYFGPGTRLLVL.

To note about this clone: The same CDR3 can be traced to other DNA sequences in this sample. The rearrangement joins TRBV7-9 to TRBJ2-1; 10 positions match TRBD1. The germline gives CDR1 SEHNR, CDR2 FQNEAQ (reference sequence). The junction had 12 bases not matched to a gene; V was cut back by 5 bases and J by 8 bases. The CDR3 extends over 16 amino acids. The DNA for the CDR3 is TGTGCCAGCAGCCCCCCCACGGGACAGGGGTTCTATGAGCAGTTCTTC. Its protein is CASSPPTGQGFYEQFF.

The CDR3 nucleotides read TGTGCCAGCAGTTATCTCGCGACAGGGGGGACATATGAGCAGTTCTTC. It specifies CASSYLATGGTYEQFF. The genes are TRBV6-5 and TRBJ2-1; TRBD1 matches 9 bases. Germline V gene sequence: CDR1 MNHEY, CDR2 SVGAGI. CDR3 length: 16 residues. J was trimmed by 8 bases and V by 3 bases; bases with no gene match: 11.

Written as DNA, the CDR3 is TGTGCGTATCGTACAGGGTTTGTCGGGGAAAAACTGTTTTTT. Translating it yields CAYRTGFVGEKLFF. V is TRBV30 and J is TRBJ1-4; tentatively, D is TRBD1 (6 bases). The CDR3 loop spans 14 amino acids. CDR1 is GTSNPN and CDR2 is SVGIG in the germline V gene (reference sequence).

In its sample, this clone was seen once. This chain connects TRBV5-1 to TRBJ2-5; the D gene is possibly TRBD2 (6 bases). Germline CDR1 SGHRS, CDR2 YFSETQ. The CDR3 is made up of 16 amino acids. Deletions cut 3 bases from V and 7 bases from J, with 22 bases between. CDR3 nucleotide sequence: TGCGCCAGCAGCTCCGGAGTCGGGGGATCGGAAGGGACCCAGTACTTC. It translates to CASSSGVGGSEGTQYF.

This chain uses TRBV19 with TRBJ1-2, with 9 bases fitting TRBD1. The CDR3 sequence is 13 residues long. CDR1 is LNHDA, CDR2 SQIVND, per germline (reference sequence). J lost 8 bases, V lost 3 bases, and 4 bases had no gene match. The CDR3: CASSIGQGMGYTF. In nucleotides, the CDR3 is TGTGCCAGTAGTATCGGACAGGGGATGGGCTACACCTTC. The complete variable domain, with remaining parts taken from reference TRBV19 and TRBJ1-2, reads DGGITQSPKYLFRKEGQNVTLSCEQNLNHDAMYWYRQDPGQGLRLIYYSQIVNDFQKGDIAEGYSVSREKKESFPLTVTSAQKNPTAFYLCASSIGQGMGYTFGSGTRLTVV.

The rearrangement links TRBV5-4 to TRBJ2-5; possibly TRBD1 for D (6 bases). V was shortened by 2 bases and J by 4 bases, with 15 bases between the two germline ends. CDR3 length equals 15 residues. Germline CDR1 and CDR2: SGHNT and YYREEE (reference sequence). The CDR3 reads CASSFRRRGTETQYF. The CDR3 nucleotides read TGTGCCAGCAGCTTTCGTCGCAGGGGTACAGAGACCCAGTACTTC.

V is TRBV28 and J is TRBJ2-7; 12 bases match TRBD1. Germline CDR1 reads MDHEN; CDR2 reads SYDVKM. The CDR3 spans 20 residues. With 7 bases clipped from V and 9 bases from J, the junction kept 28 bases outside the gene matches. CDR3 bases: TGTGCCAGCATGGGACAGGGGGCTGAAAAAGCGGGAGTCCTCTACGAGTTGCAGTACTTC. Amino acid sequence: CASMGQGAEKAGVLYELQYF.

The V gene is TRBV14, the J gene TRBJ2-7; D might be TRBD1 (5 bases). Germline V gives CDR1 SGHDN, CDR2 FVKESK. Trimming took off 0 bases at V and 0 bases at J, with 21 bases between the two ends. The CDR3 has 19 residues. The CDR3 protein is CASSQEGWGGWRSSYEQYF. The CDR3 DNA reads TGTGCCAGCAGCCAAGAAGGTTGGGGCGGCTGGAGAAGCTCCTACGAGCAGTACTTC. Full variable domain (outside the CDR3, taken from reference TRBV14 and TRBJ2-7): EAGVTQFPSHSVIEKGQTVTLRCDPISGHDNLYWYRRVMGKEIKFLLHFVKESKQDESGMPNNRFLAERTGGTYSTLKVQPAELEDSGVYFCASSQEGWGGWRSSYEQYFGPGTRLTVT.

The gene calls are TRBV5-4 and TRBJ2-3; 7 positions match TRBD1. The ends lost 4 bases at V and 2 bases at J; junction bases unmatched: 7. Germline V lookup: CDR1 SGHNT, CDR2 YYREEE (reference sequence). This CDR3 is 15 amino acids long. Here the CDR3 DNA reads TGTGCCAGCAGCAAACCGACAGGGAACACAGATACGCAGTATTTT. This gives the protein CASSKPTGNTDTQYF.